One and the same sample provided the 9 T cell receptor beta chains below, sequenced in a study of blood T cell repertoires in COVID-19. Data came from immunoSEQ multiplex PCR; TCRdb stores just in-frame clones and leaves some out. The sample has 150,000 to 200,000 clones, around 80% seen once. The sequencing input was PBMCs or T cells enriched from blood (not recorded which). These receptors originate from a middle-aged man who had recovered from COVID-19.

The V and J genes are TRBV15 and TRBJ2-7, with 9 bases fitting TRBD2. V lost 1 base and J lost 5; bases outside the gene matches: 12. The CDR3 spans 17 residues. Germline CDR1 and CDR2: LNHNV and YYDKDF (reference sequence). The CDR3 loop is CATSRVGSPVAGDEQYF. CDR3 sequence (DNA): TGTGCCACCAGCAGAGTTGGATCTCCCGTAGCGGGAGACGAGCAGTACTTC.

This chain uses TRBV18 with TRBJ2-2; D possibly corresponds to TRBD1 (7 bases). In germline, CDR1 is KGHSH, CDR2 LQKENI. The CDR3 sequence is 16 residues long. Deletions cut 2 bases from V and 2 bases from J, with 12 bases between. CDR3 sequence reads: CASSPRRGRNTGELFF. The DNA of the CDR3 is TGTGCCAGCTCACCAAGGAGGGGGCGCAACACCGGGGAGCTGTTTTTT. The variable domain in full, completed from reference TRBV18 and TRBJ2-2, reads NAGVMQNPRHLVRRRGQEARLRCSPMKGHSHVYWYRQLPEEGLKFMVYLQKENIIDESGMPKERFSAEFPKEGPSILRIQQVVRGDSAAYFCASSPRRGRNTGELFFGEGSRLTVL.

J is TRBJ1-6 and V is TRBV14, with D unclear. The CDR3 sequence is 13 residues long. Trimming stripped 1 base from V and 9 bases from J, with 7 bases between. Looked up from germline, CDR1 is SGHDN and CDR2 is FVKESK. The CDR3 protein is CASSQGLSSPLHF. As DNA, the CDR3 is TGTGCCAGCAGCCAAGGGTTGAGTTCACCCCTCCACTTT.

The chain joins TRBV19 to TRBJ1-5; no clear D gene. V shed 3 bases and J shed 5 bases, with 14 bases lying between them. Germline CDR1 reads LNHDA; CDR2 reads SQIVND (reference sequence). This CDR3 comprises 15 residues. The CDR3 DNA reads as TGTGCCAGTAGTATTAGTCTCGGTCCCTATCAGCCCCAGCATTTT. It encodes CASSISLGPYQPQHF.

The rearrangement uses TRBV5-6 and TRBJ1-1; 8 bases map to TRBD1. The CDR3 covers 15 residues. The germline CDR1 and CDR2 sequences are SGHDT and YYEEEE. V dropped 0 bases and J dropped 5; count of bases not matched to a gene: 6. The CDR3 sequence: CASSLDPGGYTEAFF. CDR3 nucleotide sequence: TGTGCCAGCAGCTTGGACCCAGGGGGCTATACTGAAGCTTTCTTT.

The chain links TRBV5-4 to TRBJ2-1; TRBD2 aligns across 11 bases. The germline V gene encodes CDR1 SGHNT and CDR2 YYREEE (reference sequence). V dropped 2 bases and J dropped 6; count of bases not matched to a gene: 1. There are 14 residues in the CDR3. The CDR3 bases are TGTGCCAGCAGCTTAACTAGCGGGGGCAATGAGCAGTTCTTC. Amino acid sequence: CASSLTSGGNEQFF.

The rearrangement joins TRBV6-5 to TRBJ1-1, with D unresolved. Trimming took 5 bases from V and 1 from J, leaving 11 bases between them. This CDR3 contains 14 residues. The germline V gene encodes CDR1 MNHEY and CDR2 SVGAGI. The CDR3 here is CASSTEKRNTEAFF. The CDR3 coding sequence is TGTGCCAGCAGTACGGAGAAGAGGAACACTGAAGCTTTCTTT.

This chain connects TRBV6-5 to TRBJ2-5, with TRBD2 identical over 10 bases. The germline gives CDR1 MNHEY, CDR2 SVGAGI. J gave up 5 bases and V 10 bases, and 4 bases lay outside the gene matches. This CDR3 is built from 12 residues. This chain's CDR3 is CATSGGGETQYF. CDR3 DNA: TGTGCCACCAGCGGGGGGGGTGAGACCCAGTACTTC.

The J gene is TRBJ2-7, the V gene TRBV5-1; 10 bases agree with TRBD2. Germline CDR1 SGHRS, CDR2 YFSETQ. The CDR3 spans 15 residues. Unmatched junction bases numbered 6, after V lost 5 bases and J lost 1 base. CDR3 in amino acids: CASSPGTSESYEQYF. As DNA, the CDR3 is TGCGCCAGCAGTCCCGGGACTAGCGAGTCCTACGAGCAGTACTTC.